This entry lists 23 T cell receptor beta chains sequenced from one sample in a study of cytomegalovirus exposure and HLA in healthy donors (dated by TCRdb to about 2017). Library generation was performed with the immunoSEQ multiplex PCR assay. For the multiplex PCR, a mixture combining 60 forward primers for TCR Vbeta segments and 13 reverse primers for TCR Jbeta segments was used. As stored in TCRdb, this immuneACCESS dataset retains in-frame rearrangements with V and J assigned. A fraction of the clones does not appear; measured against another copy, unresolved V genes explain less than half of the discrepancy, and the remainder lacks a known reason. The sample table records fewer than 150,000 clones; around 77% of these occur just once. The ten most abundant clones make up roughly 5.9% of the sample. The sample taken for sequencing was PBMCs. The receptors stem from a woman aged 25-40 years in good health and CMV-seropositive.

This rearrangement joins TRBV27 to TRBJ1-2; D perhaps matches TRBD1 (6 bases). In germline, CDR1 is MNHEY, CDR2 SMNVEV (reference sequence). Trimming removed 3 bases from V and 4 bases from J, with 15 bases in between. The CDR3 has 15 amino acids. The CDR3 protein is CASSFSGGLRYGYTF. CDR3 bases: TGTGCCAGCAGTTTTTCCGGGGGGCTGCGCTATGGCTACACCTTC.

The chain links TRBV27 to TRBJ1-2, with D possibly being TRBD1 (5 bases). CDR3 size: 15 residues. Germline CDR1 and CDR2: MNHEY and SMNVEV (reference sequence). V lost 6 bases to trimming and J lost 6 bases, with 20 bases between them. This CDR3 reads CASSPRGGLEHGYTF. The CDR3 DNA sequence: TGTGCCAGCAGCCCCCGTGGGGGACTGGAACATGGCTACACCTTC.

The CDR3 is CASGGGGENIKQETQYF. In nucleotides, the CDR3 is TGTGCTAGCGGCGGGGGGGGAGAGAACATCAAACAAGAGACCCAGTACTTC. The rearrangement links TRBV7-7 to TRBJ2-5; 9 bases match TRBD2. This CDR3 is built from 17 residues. Germline lookup yields CDR1 SSHAT and CDR2 FNYEAQ (reference sequence).

The chain has TRBV6-1 and TRBJ1-3; tentative D call: TRBD1 (5 bases). This CDR3 has 15 amino acids. Trimming stripped 2 bases from V and 1 base from J, with 9 bases between. CDR1 is MNHNS, CDR2 SASEGT, per germline. CDR3 sequence reads: CASSEWGVSGNTIYF. The CDR3 coding sequence is TGTGCCAGCAGTGAATGGGGGGTGTCTGGAAACACCATATATTTT.

The rearrangement links TRBV30 to TRBJ1-1, with TRBD1 matching 9 bases. Germline values: CDR1 GTSNPN, CDR2 SVGIG (reference sequence). Trimming cost V 5 bases and J 1 base; bases outside gene matches: 5. This CDR3 comprises 14 residues. The DNA of the CDR3 is TGTGCCTGGGGCAAGGACAGGGGGAACACTGAAGCTTTCTTT. Its translation is CAWGKDRGNTEAFF.

The J gene is TRBJ1-2, the V gene TRBV7-8, with 7 bases matching TRBD1. This CDR3 spans 14 amino acids. Germline loops: CDR1 SGHVS, CDR2 FQNEAQ. J gave up 8 bases and V 6 bases, and 12 bases lay outside the gene matches. The CDR3 here is CASRDDRVYYGYTF. The CDR3 nucleotides are TGTGCCAGCAGAGACGACAGGGTATATTACGGCTACACCTTC.

The rearrangement links TRBV6-1 to TRBJ2-1, with 9 bases fitting TRBD2. Germline-derived CDR1 and CDR2 are MNHNS and SASEGT. The CDR3 has 15 amino acids. V lost 6 bases and J lost 9; bases outside the gene matches: 12. As DNA, the CDR3 is TGTGCCAGCAGCGTGACAGCGGGGGGCGGTCTTGAGCAGTTCTTC. Its protein is CASSVTAGGGLEQFF.

The chain has TRBV28 and TRBJ2-5, with TRBD2 identical over 10 bases. Losses at the gene ends were 2 bases for V and 4 bases for J; bases not matched to a gene: 4. The CDR3 is 15 residues long. The germline V gene has CDR1 MDHEN and CDR2 SYDVKM. The CDR3 sequence is CASSLGVAGGETQYF. The CDR3 coding sequence is TGTGCCAGCAGTTTAGGGGTAGCGGGAGGAGAGACCCAGTACTTC.

The rearrangement uses TRBV6-1 and TRBJ1-2; D is unclear. V lost 1 base and J 8 bases, leaving 8 bases between the germline ends. CDR1 MNHNS and CDR2 SASEGT come from the germline V gene. The CDR3 loop spans 12 amino acids. Here the CDR3 reads CASSEGPGGYTF. CDR3 sequence (DNA): TGTGCCAGCAGTGAAGGGCCGGGGGGCTACACCTTC.

The chain recombines TRBV7-9 with TRBJ1-2; 7 bases are a match to TRBD1. The junction had 9 bases not matched to a gene; V was cut back by 6 bases and J by 5 bases. Germline CDR1 reads SEHNR; CDR2 reads FQNEAQ (reference sequence). This CDR3 comprises 14 residues. The CDR3 coding sequence is TGTGCCAGCAGTCGCCCTACAGGGGTTTATGGCTACACCTTC. Its protein product is CASSRPTGVYGYTF.

The chain is built from TRBV6-5 and TRBJ1-1; 9 positions match TRBD1. The CDR3 sequence is 15 residues long. The V and J ends lost 4 bases and 5 bases, in that order; junction bases with no gene match: 8. Germline CDR1 reads MNHEY; CDR2 reads SVGAGI. The CDR3 DNA reads as TGTGCCAGCAGTTCCCTACGACAGGGGGGGACTGAAGCTTTCTTT. Translation gives CASSSLRQGGTEAFF.

The chain recombines TRBV11-2 with TRBJ2-3, with D unclear. The ends were cut back, 4 bases at V and 0 bases at J, with 17 bases in the middle. This CDR3 has 17 amino acids. CDR1 SGHAT and CDR2 FQNNGV come from the germline V gene. CDR3 bases: TGTGCCAGCAGCTCCACTCGGAGACCCCCTAGCACAGATACGCAGTATTTT. Protein: CASSSTRRPPSTDTQYF.

J is TRBJ2-7 and V is TRBV30; TRBD2 matches 13 bases. The CDR3 totals 15 residues. V was pared by 2 bases and J by 2 bases, with 3 bases of the junction left unmatched. Germline CDR1 GTSNPN, CDR2 SVGIG (reference sequence). This CDR3 reads CAWSSGLAGAYEQYF. Written as DNA, the CDR3 is TGTGCCTGGAGTTCCGGACTAGCGGGGGCCTACGAGCAGTACTTC. Full variable domain (missing parts from reference TRBV30 and TRBJ2-7): SQTIHQWPATLVQPVGSPLSLECTVEGTSNPNLYWYRQAAGRGLQLLFYSVGIGQISSEVPQNLSASRPQDRQFILSSKKLLLSDSGFYLCAWSSGLAGAYEQYFGPGTRLTVT.

Notes on this clone: Other nucleotide sequences from this sample produce the same CDR3. The CDR3 here is CASSLDGGGTYEQYF. DNA of the CDR3: TGCGCCAGCAGCTTGGATGGGGGGGGGACCTACGAGCAGTACTTC. The genes are TRBV5-1 and TRBJ2-7; 7 positions agree with TRBD2. CDR1 is SGHRS and CDR2 is YFSETQ in the germline V gene. This CDR3 is built from 15 residues. The V segment lost 0 bases and the J segment 2 bases; nucleotides outside the gene matches: 5.

This clone has just a few counts. The chain recombines TRBV5-1 with TRBJ2-3; weak D call: TRBD1 (5 bases). V was pared by 2 bases and J by 1 base, with 17 bases between. The CDR3 has 17 amino acids. CDR1 and CDR2 (germline): SGHRS, YFSETQ. The CDR3 here is CASSFVTADKRTDTQYF. The CDR3 nucleotides read TGCGCCAGCAGCTTCGTTACCGCGGACAAGCGCACAGATACGCAGTATTTT.

J is TRBJ1-2 and V is TRBV9; TRBD1 matches 7 bases. With V trimmed by 3 bases and J by 8 bases, 13 bases remained unmatched. The CDR3 is made up of 15 amino acids. Germline V CDR1 and CDR2: SGDLS, YYNGEE. The CDR3 protein is CASSASGQDYWGYTF. CDR3 coding DNA: TGTGCCAGCAGCGCCTCAGGACAGGACTATTGGGGCTACACCTTC. The whole variable domain, filled in from reference TRBV9 and TRBJ1-2, reads DSGVTQTPKHLITATGQRVTLRCSPRSGDLSVYWYQQSLDQGLQFLIQYYNGEERAKGNILERFSAQQFPDLHSELNLSSLELGDSALYFCASSASGQDYWGYTFGSGTRLTVV.

DNA of the CDR3: TGCAGCGTTGACCACAAGAACACCGGGGAGCTGTTTTTT. This sequence encodes CSVDHKNTGELFF. The chain carries TRBV29-1 and TRBJ2-2; D is ambiguous. The V and J ends lost 3 bases and 1 base respectively, with 6 bases between them. CDR1 and CDR2 (germline): SQVTM, ANQGSEA. This CDR3 has 13 amino acids.

This clone was seen more than once but under ten times. V gene TRBV9 combines with J gene TRBJ1-2; D remains ambiguous. Between the trimmed V and J ends, which lost 4 bases and 2 bases, there was a span of 18 bases. The CDR3 extends over 16 amino acids. Germline assignment: CDR1 SGDLS and CDR2 YYNGEE. In DNA form, the CDR3 reads TGTGCCAGCAGCCCCCCGGCTGGGAGTTCCAACTATGGCTACACCTTC. This codes for CASSPPAGSSNYGYTF. The full variable domain, its missing parts supplied by reference TRBV9 and TRBJ1-2, is DSGVTQTPKHLITATGQRVTLRCSPRSGDLSVYWYQQSLDQGLQFLIQYYNGEERAKGNILERFSAQQFPDLHSELNLSSLELGDSALYFCASSPPAGSSNYGYTFGSGTRLTVV.

V gene TRBV14 combines with J gene TRBJ1-1, with D tentatively TRBD1 (5 bases). Germline loops: CDR1 SGHDN, CDR2 FVKESK. The CDR3 contains 14 residues. With 1 base removed from V and 4 bases from J, the gap between germline ends came to 10 bases. CDR3 amino acids: CASSQGQWGTEAFF. CDR3 in DNA: TGTGCCAGCAGCCAAGGACAGTGGGGCACTGAAGCTTTCTTT.

This rearrangement joins TRBV4-2 to TRBJ1-2, with a tentative D call TRBD1 (5 bases). This CDR3 is built from 14 residues. V was pared by 4 bases and J by 12 bases, with 21 bases between. CDR1 is LGHNA and CDR2 is YNFKEQ in the germline V gene. The CDR3 loop reads CASSPLDGGGGNTF. For the CDR3, the DNA is TGTGCCAGCAGCCCCCTCGACGGGGGGGGTGGGAACACCTTC.

The rearrangement joins TRBV13 to TRBJ2-6, with TRBD1 as a possible D gene (5 bases). The germline gives CDR1 PRHDT, CDR2 FYEKMQ (reference sequence). V lost 3 bases to trimming and J lost 2 bases, with 8 bases between them. This CDR3 contains 15 residues. CDR3 bases: TGTGCCAGCAGCTTCTCAGGGACTGGGGCCAACGTCCTGACTTTC. This encodes CASSFSGTGANVLTF.

This clone was seen only once. This chain links TRBV30 with TRBJ1-1; 8 positions agree with TRBD1. V was pared by 0 bases and J by 4 bases, with 7 bases of the junction left unmatched. The germline V gene encodes CDR1 GTSNPN and CDR2 SVGIG (reference sequence). The CDR3 has 15 residues. The CDR3 nucleotides read TGTGCCTGGAGTGTAGGGCGGACAGGGCCCACTGAAGCTTTCTTT. It yields the protein CAWSVGRTGPTEAFF.

The chain combines TRBV11-3 with TRBJ2-2; 7 nucleotides agree with TRBD1. CDR1 is SGHNT, CDR2 YENEEA, per germline. CDR3 length: 14 residues. The J segment lost 4 bases and the V segment lost 4 bases, leaving 3 bases of the junction unmatched. The CDR3 protein is CASSYDRVTGELFF. CDR3 DNA: TGTGCCAGCAGCTACGACAGGGTCACCGGGGAGCTGTTTTTT.